This TCR beta chain was profiled in a study of naive and memory T cell subsets. Four PCR rounds used nested alpha and beta constant region primers plus the SP2 primer. TCRdb reprocessed the 5' RACE reads with MiXCR, giving one entry per CDR3 protein. This sample has 30,000 to 40,000 distinct CDR3 sequences, with roughly a sixth found just once. This CDR3 has 16 amino acids. V gave up 2 bases and J gave up 7 bases, with 16 bases separating them. CDR1 and CDR2 from the germline V gene are SGHRS and YFSETQ. TCR cDNA received a 3' ligated oligonucleotide that carried a UMI. The genes are TRBV5-1 and TRBJ1-6; D is uncertain. The sequence was collected from a female donor in good health. The CDR3 spells CASSFESGPGNSPLHF. In DNA form, the CDR3 reads TGCGCCAGCAGCTTCGAGAGTGGGCCGGGCAATTCACCCCTCCACTTT.